Shown below are 9 T cell receptor beta chains from a single sample sequenced in a study of blood T cells in healthy people across ages. A J-beta primer mix and a sample-barcoded 5' primer were used in a second PCR of roughly 6 to 11 cycles. One entry per CDR3 protein results from TCRdb running MiXCR on the 5' RACE reads. Found here are some 700,000 distinct CDR3 sequences, over 20% of them singletons; the top ten hold 20% to 25%. The specimen sequenced was blood. The receptors derive from a man aged 65-85 years in good health.

The chain joins TRBV5-1 to TRBJ2-3; D gene unclear. V gave up 0 bases and J gave up 2 bases, with 7 bases separating them. The CDR3 totals 14 residues. In germline, CDR1 is SGHRS, CDR2 YFSETQ. The CDR3 nucleotides are TGCGCCAGCAGCTTGGTGTCTACCACAGATACGCAGTATTTT. This gives the protein CASSLVSTTDTQYF.

The rearrangement links TRBV28 to TRBJ2-7; 13 positions agree with TRBD2. Losses at the gene ends were 5 bases for V and 4 bases for J; bases not matched to a gene: 2. Germline CDR1 reads MDHEN; CDR2 reads SYDVKM. The CDR3 has 14 amino acids. The CDR3 DNA sequence: TGTGCCAGCAGTAGGACTAGCGGGAGTTACGAGCAGTACGTC. This sequence encodes CASSRTSGSYEQYV.

This chain's CDR3 is CSQHGGENTEAFF. The DNA of the CDR3 is TGCAGTCAACATGGAGGGGAGAACACTGAAGCTTTCTTT. The chain has TRBV20-1 and TRBJ1-1; D might be TRBD1 (5 bases). The germline V gene encodes CDR1 DFQATT and CDR2 SNEGSKA (reference sequence). The CDR3 length is 13 residues. V gave up 8 bases and J gave up 1 base, with 14 bases separating them.

The sample holds a few counts of this clonotype. The chain recombines TRBV7-9 with TRBJ2-1; D is ambiguous. The CDR3 totals 13 residues. The germline V gene encodes CDR1 SEHNR and CDR2 FQNEAQ (reference sequence). Trimming took off 1 base at V and 8 bases at J, with 9 bases between the two ends. The CDR3 sequence: CASSLGQFHEQFF. Written as DNA, the CDR3 is TGTGCCAGCAGCTTAGGCCAGTTTCATGAGCAGTTCTTC.

This clonotype was observed a handful of times. The chain is built from TRBV7-9 and TRBJ2-5; 8 bases fit TRBD2. Trimming took 7 bases from V and 5 from J; bases not matched to a gene: 15. This CDR3 comprises 16 residues. Looked up from germline, CDR1 is SEHNR and CDR2 is FQNEAQ (reference sequence). The CDR3 sequence: CASISGSGGIRETQYF. The CDR3 coding sequence is TGTGCCAGCATCTCAGGGAGCGGGGGCATCCGGGAGACCCAGTACTTC.

There are many counts of this clonotype. J is TRBJ1-4 and V is TRBV5-1, with 8 bases lining up with TRBD1. The V and J ends lost 3 bases and 8 bases, in that order; junction bases with no gene match: 6. Germline CDR1 reads SGHRS; CDR2 reads YFSETQ. The CDR3 is 14 amino acids. CDR3: CASSWGTGGEKLFF. CDR3 DNA sequence: TGCGCCAGCAGCTGGGGGACAGGAGGCGAAAAACTGTTTTTT.

The sample holds a few counts of this clonotype. This chain joins TRBV7-6 and TRBJ2-3, with D uncertain. The V end was cut by 4 bases, the J end by 9 bases, with 14 bases between. The CDR3 extends over 13 amino acids. CDR1 and CDR2 (germline): SGHVS, FNYEAQ. The CDR3 region is CASSYENLRTQYF. The CDR3 DNA reads as TGTGCCAGCAGCTACGAAAACCTTAGGACGCAGTATTTT.

As regards this clonotype: This could be a read error, since a much larger clone is one nucleotide away. J is TRBJ2-3 and V is TRBV12-3 or TRBV12-4; 8 nucleotides line up with TRBD2. The ends lost 6 bases at V and 4 bases at J; junction bases unmatched: 9. The CDR3 extends over 15 amino acids. The CDR3 reads CASRPGPAGADTQYF. The CDR3 DNA sequence: TGTGCCAGCAGACCGGGACCAGCGGGAGCAGATACGCAGTATTTT.

This rearrangement joins TRBV4-1 to TRBJ2-3, with D possibly being TRBD2 (7 bases). The germline V and J ends were trimmed by 0 bases and 2 bases, with 12 bases remaining between them. Germline V gene lookup returns CDR1 MGHRA and CDR2 YSYEKL. CDR3 length: 16 amino acids. Here the CDR3 reads CASSQEGGGTTDTQYF. The CDR3 nucleotides are TGCGCCAGCAGCCAAGAAGGCGGGGGCACCACAGATACGCAGTATTTT.